This TCR beta chain stems from a study of T cell responses to AZD1222 COVID-19 vaccine. Assay used: immunoSEQ multiplex PCR; TCRdb lists only in-frame clones, some missing. The sample lists about 49,000 clones, 79% occurring once. General observations from the study: After the peak T cell response, and only then, were repertoires sampled. Two AZD1222 administrations were followed by greater Spike-specific TCR breadth and depth.

This clone came up a few times. The antigen is undetermined. V lost 8 bases to trimming and J lost 7 bases; unmatched junction nucleotides: 17. The CDR3 spans 16 residues. Germline V gives CDR1 SNHLY, CDR2 FYNNEI. Sequences were derived from peripheral blood, sampled on day 0 of MenACWY control vaccination. The rearrangement links TRBV2 to TRBJ1-5, with 7 bases lining up with TRBD1. This receptor was obtained from an adult in good health. CDR3 residues: CASDTDRSKQGQPQHF. The CDR3 DNA is TGTGCCAGCGATACCGACAGGTCTAAACAGGGGCAGCCCCAGCATTTT.